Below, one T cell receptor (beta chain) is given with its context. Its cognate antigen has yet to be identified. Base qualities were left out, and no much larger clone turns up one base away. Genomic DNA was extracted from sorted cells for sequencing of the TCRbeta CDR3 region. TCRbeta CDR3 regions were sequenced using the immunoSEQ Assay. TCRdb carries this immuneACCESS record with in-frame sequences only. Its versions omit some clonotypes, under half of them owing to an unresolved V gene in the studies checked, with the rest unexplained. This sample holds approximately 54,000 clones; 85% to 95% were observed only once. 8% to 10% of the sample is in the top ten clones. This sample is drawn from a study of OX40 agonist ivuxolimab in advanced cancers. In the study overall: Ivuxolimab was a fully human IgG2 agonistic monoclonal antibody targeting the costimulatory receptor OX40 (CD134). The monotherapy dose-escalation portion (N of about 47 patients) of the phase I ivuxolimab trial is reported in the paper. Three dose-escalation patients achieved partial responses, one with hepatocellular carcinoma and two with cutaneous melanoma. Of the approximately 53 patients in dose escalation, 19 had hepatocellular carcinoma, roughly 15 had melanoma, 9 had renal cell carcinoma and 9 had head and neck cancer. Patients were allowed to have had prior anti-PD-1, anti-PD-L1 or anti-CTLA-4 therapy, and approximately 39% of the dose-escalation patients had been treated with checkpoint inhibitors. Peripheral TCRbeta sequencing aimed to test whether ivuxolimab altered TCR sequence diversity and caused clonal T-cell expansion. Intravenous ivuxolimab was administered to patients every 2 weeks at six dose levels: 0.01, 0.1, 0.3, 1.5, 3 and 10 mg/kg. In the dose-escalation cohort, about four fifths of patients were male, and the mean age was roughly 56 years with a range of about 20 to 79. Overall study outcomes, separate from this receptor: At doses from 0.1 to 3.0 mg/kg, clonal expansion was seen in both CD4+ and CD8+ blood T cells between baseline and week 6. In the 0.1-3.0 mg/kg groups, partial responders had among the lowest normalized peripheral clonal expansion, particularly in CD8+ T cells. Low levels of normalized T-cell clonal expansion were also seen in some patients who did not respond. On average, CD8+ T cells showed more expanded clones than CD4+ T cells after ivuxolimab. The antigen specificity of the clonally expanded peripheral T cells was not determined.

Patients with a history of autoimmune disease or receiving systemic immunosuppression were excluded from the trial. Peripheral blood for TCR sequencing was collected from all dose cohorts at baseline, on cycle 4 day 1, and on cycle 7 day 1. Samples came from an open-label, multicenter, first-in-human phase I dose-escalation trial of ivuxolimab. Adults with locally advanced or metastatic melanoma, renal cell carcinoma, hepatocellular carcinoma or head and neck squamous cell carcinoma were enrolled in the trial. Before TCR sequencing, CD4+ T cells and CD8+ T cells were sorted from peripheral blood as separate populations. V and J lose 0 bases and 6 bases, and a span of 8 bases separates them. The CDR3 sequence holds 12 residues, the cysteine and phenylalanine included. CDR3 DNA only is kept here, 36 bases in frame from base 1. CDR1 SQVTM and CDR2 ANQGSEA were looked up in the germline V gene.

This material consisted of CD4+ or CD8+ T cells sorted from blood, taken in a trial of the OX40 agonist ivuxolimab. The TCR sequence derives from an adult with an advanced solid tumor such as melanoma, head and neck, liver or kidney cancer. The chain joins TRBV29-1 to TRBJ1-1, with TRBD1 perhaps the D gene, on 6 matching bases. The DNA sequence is TGCAGCGTTGAAGAGGGGGGGCCTGAAGCTTTCTTT. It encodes CSVEEGGPEAFF.